These T cell receptor beta chains were read from a single sample in a study of shared clonotypes between healthy human individuals. TCRdb keeps only in-frame clones here, not all; method: immunoSEQ multiplex PCR. Of roughly 2.1 million clones listed, roughly 91% were seen once; the top ten hold around 1.7%. Sequenced input: naive CD8+ T cells from PBMCs. These receptors were collected from a man aged 18 to 35 in good health. Some clones in this sample may be carry-over from other donors' samples. CDR3s include the opening cysteine and the closing phenylalanine or tryptophan. Fields, in order: J gene, D gene, V gene, clone size, CDR3 protein, CDR3 DNA. D genes are given only for firm matches. Rows may omit the clone size; those that give it use once, few, many or a size class.

TRBJ1-3 . TRBV19 . CASSIFGGTSGNTIYF TGTGCCAGTAGTATTTTTGGTGGGACATCTGGAAACACCATATATTTT
TRBJ2-1 TRBD2 TRBV6-5 . CASSFLGLAPAWEQFF TGTGCCAGCAGTTTCCTCGGACTAGCGCCCGCCTGGGAGCAGTTCTTC
TRBJ2-3 . TRBV9 . CASSPGGMDTQYF TGTGCCAGCAGCCCTGGGGGGATGGATACGCAGTATTTT
TRBJ1-2 . TRBV11-2 few CASSMAGIHYGYTF TGTGCCAGCAGCATGGCCGGGATCCACTATGGCTACACCTTC
TRBJ2-1 . TRBV28 . CASGTLGAVSYNEQFF TGTGCCAGCGGTACCCTGGGGGCAGTATCCTACAATGAGCAGTTCTTC
TRBJ1-3 . TRBV7-9 . CASSPPGPGNTIYF TGTGCCAGCAGCCCCCCGGGCCCTGGAAACACCATATATTTT
TRBJ2-7 . TRBV10-3 . CATRGQSDYEQYF TGTGCCACCCGCGGGCAGTCTGATTACGAGCAGTACTTC
TRBJ1-1 . TRBV5-6 . CASSLAPRGVTEAFF TGTGCCAGCAGCTTGGCCCCTAGGGGCGTGACTGAAGCTTTCTTT
TRBJ2-7 . TRBV11-2 . CASSPRLTREQYF TGTGCCAGCAGCCCTCGACTCACACGCGAGCAGTACTTC
TRBJ2-3 . TRBV5-1 . CASSGDVTQYF TGCGCCAGCAGTGGAGATGTTACGCAGTATTTT
TRBJ2-3 TRBD1 TRBV4-3 . CASSPDRARRDTQYF TGCGCCAGCAGCCCGGACAGGGCGCGGCGGGATACGCAGTATTTT
TRBJ2-7 . TRBV5-1 . CASSTSLGSEQYF TGCGCCAGCAGCACGAGTTTGGGTAGCGAGCAGTACTTC
TRBJ1-2 . TRBV27 . CASRPGRTTNYGYTF TGTGCCAGCAGACCAGGACGGACCACCAACTATGGCTACACCTTC
TRBJ2-5 . TRBV7-8 . CASRRAYTQETQYF TGTGCCAGCAGGCGTGCCTATACACAAGAGACCCAGTACTTC
TRBJ2-7 . TRBV7-3 . CASSWGGDSPYEQYF TGTGCCAGCAGCTGGGGTGGGGACTCCCCCTACGAGCAGTACTTC
TRBJ2-7 TRBD1 TRBV6-5 . CASSWDRGYEQYF TGTGCCAGCAGCTGGGACAGGGGTTACGAGCAGTACTTC
TRBJ2-1 . TRBV6-1 . CASSAGRSSYNEQFF TGTGCCAGCAGCGCAGGTCGTAGCTCCTACAATGAGCAGTTCTTC
TRBJ2-3 . TRBV28 . CASSSTPRITDTQYF TGTGCCAGCAGTTCCACCCCCCGGATCACAGATACGCAGTATTTT
TRBJ2-2 . TRBV7-9 . CASSLDTNTGELFF TGTGCCAGCAGCTTAGACACTAACACCGGGGAGCTGTTTTTT
TRBJ1-1 . TRBV11-2 . CASSPAPSAMNTEAFF TGTGCCAGCAGCCCGGCCCCGTCAGCTATGAACACTGAAGCTTTCTTT